Shown below are 25 T cell receptor beta chains from a single sample sequenced in a study of CD8 T cells in Susac syndrome. RNA, at roughly 0.45 to 1 ug, was reverse transcribed with random hexamers. TCRdb reprocessed the immunoSEQ multiplex PCR reads with MiXCR, giving one entry per CDR3 protein. Seen here are hundreds of thousands of distinct CDR3 sequences, about 96% observed once, and the top ten hold 0.085% to 0.095%. The sequenced material came from CD4+ T cells from PBMCs. All receptors derive from a human donor with multiple sclerosis.

The chain combines TRBV6-5 with TRBJ1-5; no firm D call. Deletions cut 0 bases from V and 2 bases from J, with 8 bases between. Germline V CDR1 and CDR2: MNHEY, SVGAGI. The CDR3 is made up of 15 amino acids. This CDR3 reads CASSYSGVGNQPQHF. The CDR3 bases are TGTGCCAGCAGTTACTCGGGTGTCGGCAATCAGCCCCAGCATTTT.

This chain uses TRBV29-1 with TRBJ1-1, with D unresolved. Germline CDR1 and CDR2: SQVTM and ANQGSEA. This CDR3 region has 14 residues. The germline V and J ends were trimmed by 2 bases and 1 base, with 11 bases remaining between them. CDR3 in amino acids: CSVEIHTGNTEAFF. For the CDR3, the DNA is TGCAGCGTTGAAATACACACTGGGAACACTGAAGCTTTCTTT.

This clonotype was observed once. In nucleotides, the CDR3 is TGTGCCAGCAGCCCGGGACAGGGGGCATCAGATACGCAGTATTTT. Its protein product is CASSPGQGASDTQYF. The V call is TRBV5-6, the J call TRBJ2-3; 12 nucleotides match TRBD1. With V trimmed by 4 bases and J by 4 bases, 4 bases remained unmatched. Germline V gives CDR1 SGHDT, CDR2 YYEEEE. This CDR3 has 15 amino acids.

The chain employs TRBV20-1 and TRBJ2-4; possibly TRBD1 for D (6 bases). The CDR3 contains 15 residues. Germline assignment: CDR1 DFQATT and CDR2 SNEGSKA (reference sequence). Trimming removed 5 bases at V and 0 bases at J, with 14 bases between. This chain's CDR3 is CSARGQPIAKNIQYF. In DNA, the CDR3 is TGCAGTGCTCGCGGACAGCCGATAGCCAAAAACATTCAGTACTTC.

This clonotype has only one observation. The CDR3 loop is CATRYRGDSYNEQFF. In DNA, the CDR3 is TGTGCCACCAGATACAGGGGGGACTCCTACAATGAGCAGTTCTTC. This chain joins TRBV15 and TRBJ2-1, with TRBD1 identical over 8 bases. Germline CDR1 is LNHNV and CDR2 is YYDKDF (reference sequence). CDR3 length equals 15 residues. The V gene end was trimmed by 6 bases and the J gene end by 0 bases; junction bases not matched to a gene: 4.

The chain joins TRBV3-1 to TRBJ1-2; D is uncertain. V was trimmed by 4 bases and J by 4 bases, leaving 13 bases between them. Germline-derived CDR1 and CDR2 are LGHDT and YNNKEL (reference sequence). CDR3 length: 14 residues. The CDR3 DNA is TGTGCCAGCAGCCTAGACGGAAAGCTCTATGGCTACACCTTC. This gives the protein CASSLDGKLYGYTF.

The V and J genes are TRBV5-1 and TRBJ1-1; D is unresolved. This CDR3 contains 14 residues. Germline V gives CDR1 SGHRS, CDR2 YFSETQ. V was shortened by 1 base and J by 1 base, with 8 bases between the two germline ends. CDR3 loop: CASSLNRENTEAFF. The CDR3, as DNA: TGCGCCAGCAGCTTGAACAGAGAGAACACTGAAGCTTTCTTT.

The rearrangement uses TRBV9 and TRBJ2-2, with a weak D call TRBD2 (5 bases). V was pared by 0 bases and J by 8 bases, with 14 bases between. Germline V lookup: CDR1 SGDLS, CDR2 YYNGEE. The CDR3 is 15 residues long. CDR3 DNA: TGTGCCAGCAGCGTAGGGCTCGGGATCCCAGGGGAGCTGTTTTTT. Amino acids: CASSVGLGIPGELFF.

The V and J genes are TRBV18 and TRBJ2-1, with D hard to call. CDR1 is KGHSH and CDR2 is LQKENI in the germline V gene. Between the trimmed V and J ends, which lost 4 bases and 2 bases, there was a span of 9 bases. The CDR3 extends over 14 amino acids. In DNA form, the CDR3 reads TGTGCCAGCTCACGCGGCGGAACCTACAATGAGCAGTTCTTC. Translating gives CASSRGGTYNEQFF.

This chain links TRBV7-2 with TRBJ2-7; D not certain. V lost 6 bases to trimming and J lost 0 bases, with 6 bases between them. The germline gives CDR1 SGHTA, CDR2 FQGNSA. The CDR3 has 12 residues. The CDR3 DNA reads as TGTGCCAGCAGTTACAACTCCTACGAGCAGTACTTC. Translated, it gives CASSYNSYEQYF. The full variable domain, in which reference TRBV7-2 and TRBJ2-7 provide the parts outside the CDR3, is GAGVSQSPSNKVTEKGKDVELRCDPISGHTALYWYRQSLGQGLEFLIYFQGNSAPDKSGLPSDRFSAERTGGSVSTLTIQRTQQEDSAVYLCASSYNSYEQYFGPGTRLTVT.

The chain employs TRBV27 and TRBJ2-7; unclear D gene. The CDR3 runs to 11 residues. Deletions cut 4 bases from V and 6 bases from J, with 7 bases between. The V gene's germline CDR1 is MNHEY and CDR2 SMNVEV (reference sequence). The CDR3 sequence is CASSSVSEQYF. Written as DNA, the CDR3 is TGTGCCAGCAGTTCCGTATCCGAGCAGTACTTC.

The chain joins TRBV5-1 to TRBJ2-1; no definite D call. Deletions cut 0 bases from V and 4 bases from J, with 11 bases between. The germline gives CDR1 SGHRS, CDR2 YFSETQ. There are 15 residues in the CDR3. CDR3 residues: CASSLGALAYNEQFF. As DNA, the CDR3 is TGCGCCAGCAGCTTGGGGGCTCTGGCTTACAATGAGCAGTTCTTC.

The J gene is TRBJ2-1, the V gene TRBV7-9; 7 bases are shared with TRBD2. Losses at the gene ends were 0 bases for V and 8 bases for J; bases not matched to a gene: 1. The CDR3 has 13 amino acids. Germline V gene lookup returns CDR1 SEHNR and CDR2 FQNEAQ (reference sequence). CDR3 region: CASSLAGGDEQFF. CDR3 coding DNA: TGTGCCAGCAGCTTAGCGGGAGGGGATGAGCAGTTCTTC.

The chain has TRBV24-1 and TRBJ2-2; no clear D gene. V was cut by 9 bases and J by 2 bases, with 9 bases left in between. Germline V CDR1 and CDR2: KGHDR, SFDVKD. This CDR3 is 13 amino acids long. CDR3 protein: CATSDGNTGELFF. The CDR3 DNA reads as TGTGCCACCTCGGACGGAAACACCGGGGAGCTGTTTTTT.

The chain couples TRBV25-1 to TRBJ1-2; 7 nucleotides line up with TRBD1. Germline V CDR1 and CDR2: MGHDK, SYGVNS. V shed 6 bases and J 4 bases; nucleotides not matched to a gene: 8. The CDR3 has 14 residues. CDR3 DNA: TGTGCCAGCAGCCGGGGACAGCCAGGCTATGGCTACACCTTC. This gives the protein CASSRGQPGYGYTF.

CDR3 in amino acids: CSVASSGGETQYF. The DNA for the CDR3 is TGCAGCGTTGCGTCTAGCGGGGGAGAGACCCAGTACTTC. J is TRBJ2-5 and V is TRBV29-1, with 10 bases lining up with TRBD2. V dropped 4 bases and J dropped 4; count of bases not matched to a gene: 3. The CDR3 is made up of 13 amino acids. The germline CDR1 and CDR2 sequences are SQVTM and ANQGSEA.

In this sample, this clonotype turned up once. The rearrangement links TRBV30 to TRBJ1-5; TRBD1 might be the D (5 bases). Trimming removed 0 bases at V and 5 bases at J, with 11 bases between. Germline values: CDR1 GTSNPN, CDR2 SVGIG (reference sequence). This CDR3 has 14 amino acids. As DNA, the CDR3 is TGTGCCTGGAGTGTACGGAGGGGATATCAGCCCCAGCATTTT. It codes for CAWSVRRGYQPQHF.

V is TRBV27 and J is TRBJ2-7; D possibly uses TRBD1 or TRBD2 (6 bases each). Germline V lookup: CDR1 MNHEY, CDR2 SMNVEV (reference sequence). This CDR3 region has 14 residues. Trimming took off 4 bases at V and 6 bases at J, with 16 bases between the two ends. CDR3 protein: CASSSSLGGGEQYF. The DNA for the CDR3 is TGTGCCAGCAGTTCGTCGTTAGGGGGAGGCGAGCAGTACTTC.

This rearrangement joins TRBV12-3 or TRBV12-4 to TRBJ2-3; D may be TRBD2 (6 bases). Trimming took off 6 bases at V and 1 base at J, with 14 bases between the two ends. The CDR3 contains 15 residues. CDR3 residues: CASSLLQRGTDTQYF. CDR3 sequence (DNA): TGTGCCAGCAGCCTGCTCCAGCGGGGCACAGATACGCAGTATTTT.

The V gene is TRBV28, the J gene TRBJ1-2; no clear D. V dropped 7 bases and J dropped 8 bases, with 11 bases sitting between them. Germline V lookup: CDR1 MDHEN, CDR2 SYDVKM. The CDR3 loop spans 11 amino acids. The CDR3 reads CASTQGWGYTF. CDR3 sequence (DNA): TGTGCCAGCACCCAAGGGTGGGGCTACACCTTC.

The chain carries TRBV29-1 and TRBJ2-3, with 7 nucleotides matching TRBD1. The V gene's germline CDR1 is SQVTM and CDR2 ANQGSEA. The CDR3 covers 14 residues. The ends lost 6 bases at V and 1 base at J; junction bases unmatched: 7. In DNA, the CDR3 is TGCAGCGTACTAAGACAGGGTCGCACAGATACGCAGTATTTT. Translation: CSVLRQGRTDTQYF.

The CDR3 bases are TGTGCCTGGAGTCAGACGGGCGGCACAGATACGCAGTATTTT. Its translation: CAWSQTGGTDTQYF. The chain employs TRBV30 and TRBJ2-3; no definite D call. Between the trimmed V and J ends, which lost 2 bases and 1 base, there was a span of 10 bases. CDR1 GTSNPN and CDR2 SVGIG come from the germline V gene (reference sequence). CDR3 length: 14 amino acids.

The chain uses TRBV7-6 and TRBJ2-3; D is uncertain. The length of the CDR3 is 16 residues. Germline V gene lookup returns CDR1 SGHVS and CDR2 FNYEAQ. Trimming left V 5 bases short and J 2 bases short, with 17 bases between. CDR3 DNA: TGTGCCAGCAGCCCACTTCCCACCCAATACACAGATACGCAGTATTTT. This sequence encodes CASSPLPTQYTDTQYF. The full variable domain, its missing parts supplied by reference TRBV7-6 and TRBJ2-3, is GAGVSQSPRYKVTKRGQDVALRCDPISGHVSLYWYRQALGQGPEFLTYFNYEAQQDKSGLPNDRFSAERPEGSISTLTIQRTEQRDSAMYRCASSPLPTQYTDTQYFGPGTRLTVL.

This chain connects TRBV2 to TRBJ1-1; D uncertain. The CDR3 contains 14 residues. CDR1 and CDR2 (germline): SNHLY, FYNNEI. V was trimmed by 8 bases and J by 2 bases, leaving 15 bases between them. The CDR3 region is CASLFRVPNTEAFF. The DNA for the CDR3 is TGTGCCAGCCTGTTTAGGGTCCCTAACACTGAAGCTTTCTTT.

The rearrangement uses TRBV3-1 and TRBJ1-4; D is ambiguous. V was clipped by 1 base and J by 8 bases, with 5 bases between them. The CDR3 covers 12 residues. CDR1 LGHDT and CDR2 YNNKEL come from the germline V gene (reference sequence). CDR3 sequence reads: CASSQGVEKLFF. For the CDR3, the DNA is TGTGCCAGCAGCCAAGGAGTCGAAAAACTGTTTTTT.